Sequencing of this T cell receptor (beta chain) was carried out in a study of tumor and adjacent non-tumor tissue in lung cancer (dated by TCRdb to the late 2010s). Broadly, across the study: The cohort included approximately 13 adenocarcinoma, a couple of squamous cell carcinoma and 1 small cell lung cancer patients. The 15 enrolled patients, of whom 10 were men and 5 were women, were aged about 31 to 85 years and were diagnosed with TNM stage I to III disease. In total, sequencing yielded over 95 million productive TCRbeta reads, which works out to an average of roughly 4.2 million reads per sample. Using bulk TCRbeta repertoires from some 15 lung cancer patients, the study set lung tumor tissue side by side with matched distant non-tumor lung tissue. Over 25 paired specimens, one tumor and one normal lung sample per patient, were profiled by TCRbeta CDR3 sequencing.

The library came from multiplex PCR. The sequencer listed for this sample is Illumina HiSeq 2500. TCRbeta libraries were built by three rounds of nested PCR using primers (Table S4), following protocols modified from ARM-PCR. Before sequencing, PCR products of 200-500 bp were excised from the gel and purified with the QIAquick gel extraction kit. The published analysis was carried out like this. Reads were cleaned with Trimmomatic, merged with FLASH into complete CDR3 sequences, and assigned to V(D)J germline segments with MiTCR. VDJtools was used to compute clonal diversity as the inverse Simpson's index. A read counted as productive if the sequence was in-frame and lacked a premature stop codon. TCRdb applied fastp at Q25 and MiXCR to the public reads, then kept only in-frame beta chains. Each CDR3 protein gets just one entry, which takes the most common genes and DNA from the rows behind it. None of the V and J calls come from the authors' own analysis; TCRdb made them. The sample profile shows approximately 82,000 distinct CDR3 sequences; less than 85% of them were found once. Together, the top ten hold around two fifths of the sample.

In its sample, this clonotype was seen many times. Its antigen remains unidentified. The germline gene is not matched at one end of the junction; a read error may be the cause. The CDR3 runs 18 amino acids, cysteine and phenylalanine included. Only CDR3 DNA remains: 54 bases, in frame from the first base. Bulk unsorted tissue served as the source for RNA extraction, and RNA quality was assessed using a NanoDrop ND-1000 and an Agilent 2100. Normal lung samples were distant non-tumor tissue taken more than 3 cm from the tumor edge. Newly diagnosed lung cancer patients without prior chemotherapy who had been admitted for thoracic surgery in China between August and November 2014 were enrolled as donors. Patients with previous radiotherapy or chemotherapy, or with another concurrent cancer, were excluded from the study. Surgical tissue pieces of roughly 1-2.2 cm3 were preserved in RNAlater solution and were kept at -80 degrees C until use.

Beyond this particular receptor, the publication reports: Because peripheral blood was not sequenced, blood TCRbeta repertoires in the lung cancer patients of the study were not examined. Neither the sequencing platform nor unique molecular identifiers are named or mentioned anywhere in the methods. TCR diversity (inverse Simpson) was significantly higher in tumor than in normal lung tissue (roughly 390 vs 170, P = 0.0075, Mann-Whitney U test). In normal lung, the top 100 clones accounted for a significantly larger cumulative share of the repertoire than in tumor tissue. Younger patients had significantly higher TCR diversity, and higher tumor TCR diversity was associated with shorter overall and disease-free survival. With only around 16 patients in the cohort, the authors noted that larger samples and more detailed clinical data are needed.

This sequence uses TRBV12-3 or TRBV12-4 and TRBJ1-3; 9 of the junction bases match TRBD1. The specimen sequenced was distant non-tumor lung tissue. This sequence was found in a man between 65 and 85 years old with non-small cell lung cancer. This receptor carries the CDR3 CDSSRPGTGIGYGNNIYF. The nucleotides read TGTGACAGCAGTCGTCCCGGGACAGGGATCGGCTATGGAAACAACATATATTTT.